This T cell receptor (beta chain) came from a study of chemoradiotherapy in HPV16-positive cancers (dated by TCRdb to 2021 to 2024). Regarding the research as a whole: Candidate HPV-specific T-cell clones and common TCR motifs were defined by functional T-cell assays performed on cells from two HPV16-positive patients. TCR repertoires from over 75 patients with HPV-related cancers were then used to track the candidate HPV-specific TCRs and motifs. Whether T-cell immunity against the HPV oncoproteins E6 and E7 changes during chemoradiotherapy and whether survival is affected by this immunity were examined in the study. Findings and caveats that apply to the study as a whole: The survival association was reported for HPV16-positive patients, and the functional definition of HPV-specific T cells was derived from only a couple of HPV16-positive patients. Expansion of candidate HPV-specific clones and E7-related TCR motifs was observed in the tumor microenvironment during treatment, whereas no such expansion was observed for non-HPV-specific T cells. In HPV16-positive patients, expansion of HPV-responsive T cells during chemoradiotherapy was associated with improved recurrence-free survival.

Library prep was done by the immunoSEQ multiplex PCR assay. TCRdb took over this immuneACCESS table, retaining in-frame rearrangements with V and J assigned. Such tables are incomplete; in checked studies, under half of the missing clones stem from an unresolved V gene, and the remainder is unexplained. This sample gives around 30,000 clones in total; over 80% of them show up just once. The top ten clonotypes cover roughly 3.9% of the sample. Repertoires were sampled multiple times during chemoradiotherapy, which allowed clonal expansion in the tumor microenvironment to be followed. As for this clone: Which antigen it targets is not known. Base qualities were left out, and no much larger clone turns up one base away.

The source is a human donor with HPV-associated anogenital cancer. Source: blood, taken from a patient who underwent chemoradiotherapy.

The nucleotides are TGTGCCACCACAGGGGCCGAGACCCAGTACTTC. It encodes CATTGAETQYF. Here the chain combines TRBV2 and TRBJ2-5; 7 of the junction bases match TRBD1. The CDR3 starts with the cysteine, ends with the phenylalanine, and has 11 residues. Only CDR3 DNA remains: 33 bases, in frame from the first base. Per the germline V gene, SNHLY is the CDR1 and FYNNEI is the CDR2. Unmatched junction bases come to 4, with V trimmed by 10 bases and J by 5 bases. When the CDR3 is completed using the reference TRBV2 and TRBJ2-5 genes on either side, the full variable domain is EPEVTQTPSHQVTQMGQEVILRCVPISNHLYFYWYRQILGQKVEFLVSFYNNEISEKSEIFDDQFSVERPDGSNFTLKIRSTKLEDSAMYFCATTGAETQYFGPGTRLLVL.